This record covers a single T cell receptor (beta chain). The antigen it binds to is not known. No clone much larger than this one lies a single base away; base qualities are absent. The data derive from a study of cytomegalovirus exposure and HLA in healthy donors (dated by TCRdb to 2015 to 2018). For the wider study: In an earlier analysis of about 560 of the donors, about 270 Gb of sequence data and 90 million to 120 million unique TCR beta sequences from 180 million or so T cells were reported. Approximately 300 gigabases of sequencing data and approximately 91 million unique TCR sequences made up an early release that covered approximately 620 HLA-typed donors. Of the roughly 410 genotyped donors, 75% to 85% were placed in the genetic ancestry cluster associated with self-reported Caucasian donors. The study was designed to test whether signatures of past pathogen exposure could be identified by cataloging public T cell receptors. Using immunosequencing, the study profiled T cell repertoires from about 650 subjects and related those repertoires to cytomegalovirus serostatus. Along with the roughly 670-subject first cohort, a separate validation cohort of some 130 different subjects was used. To predict cytomegalovirus infection status, the study brought together high-throughput TCR immunosequencing, statistical association of individual TCRs with disease status, and machine learning. A later analysis re-examined previously published TCR beta repertoires from just over 650 donors and added high-resolution HLA genotyping to investigate patterns of TCR occurrence. Rather than drawing on any new phenotypic data, the later analysis identified candidate immune exposures from TCR beta sequences and the way those sequences occurred across donors. To decide whether each TCR beta V gene segment behaved as functional or pseudogenic, an earlier analysis of 587 of the donors relied on high-throughput TCR beta sequencing. Donor age, sex, ethnicity and CMV serostatus were compiled together with the repertoire data. A later genetic analysis used genome-wide SNP genotypes for about three fifths of the roughly 700 donors, treating that subset as a discovery cohort. Every repertoire in the discovery cohort had been generated on one and the same sequencing platform. HLA typing included class I and class II loci at four-digit resolution. The number of typed donors differed by locus: roughly 629-640 for A, B, C, DRB1 and DQB1; approximately 530 for DQA1; approximately 600 for DPA1; and some 430 for DPB1. Four to six DR-DQ haplotypes were handled as single units for association and clustering because linkage in the cohort was strong. Among a few hundred genotyped donors of the cohort, an average of about 240,000 unique TCR beta nucleotide sequences were sequenced per donor, 15% to 20% of them non-productive. General conclusions and limits of the study: Across donors, most TCR sequences were observed very rarely, whereas some public TCRs were present in many individuals. Presence/absence analyses assumed roughly uniform sequencing depth across donors, an assumption that may not hold. A later analysis found that TCR association rates varied across HLA loci, with DRB1 alleles showing the most associated TCRs and HLA-C alleles the fewest. In an earlier analysis of 500 to 650 of the donors, most TCR beta V segments appeared in productive rearrangements about 87% or about 30% of the time, broadly matching IMGT annotations. The study listed 170 or so TCR beta chains as associated with cytomegalovirus. A further reported finding was that TCR beta sequences accurately predicted the HLA-A and HLA-B alleles for most subjects in the first cohort. A later genetic analysis reported fewer N-insertions in productive TCRs among donors in an Asian-associated ancestry cluster than the 666-donor mean. An association between a missense DCLRE1C variant and V-gene and J-gene trimming of TCR beta chains was found in a later genetic analysis and replicated in an independent cohort. A later analysis found that most CMV-associated TCR beta chains appeared HLA-restricted, with HLA associations seemingly driven largely by CMV exposure. Specific HLA alleles were associated with 18,000 or so TCR beta sequences at a false discovery rate of 0.05 in a later analysis. In this cohort, only TCR beta chains were sequenced, and detectable features were limited by the absence of alpha or paired-chain data. In a later analysis, several top co-occurrence clusters were reported to appear linked to parvovirus B19, influenza, CMV and Epstein-Barr virus. A cluster of highly shared sequence variants was judged likely to be a technical artifact of the sequencing pipeline. Linkage disequilibrium might explain the correlated functional status among segregating V segments, but an unknown experimental factor could not be excluded. Three of the identified cytomegalovirus-associated TCR beta chains were confirmed in vitro to be specific for cytomegalovirus antigens. In a later analysis, HLA-associated TCR beta chains were found to be more clonally expanded and to have lower generation probabilities than equally common non-associated chains. Cytomegalovirus status was reported to be diagnosed by the classifier with high specificity and sensitivity in both the original and validation cohorts. Immune exposure information for the cohort was limited to CMV serostatus. When HLA alleles, especially DR and DQ, strongly co-occurred, TCR associations were difficult to assign to individual alleles. The authors suggested that the approach could potentially be extended to other disease states and immunological phenotypes. Because counts were too low, fewer than 20 rarely observed V segments, including chromosome 9 orphons, were excluded from the earlier analysis of 587 of the donors. Because the 87-base-pair reads could not distinguish some IMGT-functional V segments, including TRBV6-2 and TRBV6-3, those segments were excluded. HLA typing was unavailable for some donors at each locus, so association tests used only the typed subset.

The junction shows trimming of 6 bases on V and 0 bases on J, plus 13 bases between the germline ends. The germline V gene supplies CDR1 MGHDK and CDR2 SYGVNS. Including the terminal cysteine and phenylalanine, the CDR3 comprises 15 residues. CDR3 DNA only is kept here, 45 bases in frame from base 1. Library preparation employed the immunoSEQ multiplex PCR assay. The multiplex PCR relied on a mix of 60 forward primers for TCR Vbeta segments and 13 reverse primers for TCR Jbeta segments. The CDR3 region of rearranged TCR beta genes was amplified from genomic DNA by a multiplex PCR assay. The amplified TCR beta libraries were sequenced on the Illumina HiSeq System as 87-base-pair reads. As for the authors' bioinformatics: A later analysis tallied 80 million to 95 million unique TCR beta chains across the 550 to 850 repertoires, and around 10 million of those chains were shared by two or more donors. A nearest-neighbor algorithm error-corrected the raw reads and collapsed the reads into unique sequences, merging closely related sequences to remove PCR and sequencing errors. CDR3 sequences were aligned to IMGT reference sequences to assign V, D and J gene segments. For a sequence to be retained, a match of at least six nucleotides was required to both a V gene segment and a J gene segment. A rearrangement counted as productive if the CDR3 had no stop codons and remained in frame with V and J, and every other rearrangement counted as non-productive. CDR3 was defined by IMGT convention, running from the second conserved V-encoded cysteine to the conserved J-encoded phenylalanine. The earlier analysis of roughly 590 of the donors excluded any sequence lacking an unambiguous match to a single V gene segment. In an earlier analysis of approximately 610 of the donors, V segments were called functional above 56.7% productive rearrangements and were called segregating when the between-donor standard deviation exceeded 5%. To diagnose cytomegalovirus status from the catalog of TCR beta chain sequences, a statistical classification framework was built. A later analysis assigned V and J genes by comparing TCR nucleotide sequences with IMGT/GENE-DB human TR gene sequences. In a later analysis, CDR3 sequences and most-parsimonious VDJ recombination scenarios were assigned using the TCRdist pipeline. A later analysis defined each TCR beta chain by its CDR3 amino acid sequence plus V-gene family, and excluded reads lacking a unique V-gene family. As a way to deal with suspected cross-contamination and a sequencing artifact, a later analysis dropped over 550 nucleotide sequences that were highly shared and had low generation probability. For each public chain, a later analysis derived a clonal expansion index from normalized ranks of inferred template counts within each repertoire. Generation probabilities in a later analysis came from a VDJ recombination model fitted to out-of-frame rearrangements, and those results were checked against IGoR. Hypergeometric tests were used in a later analysis to score TCR-TCR, TCR-HLA and TCR-CMV co-occurrence, with a repertoire-size bias correction applied to the TCR pairs. In a later analysis, false discovery rates were estimated by permuting HLA or CMV assignments 20 times. In a later analysis, co-occurring TCRs were grouped with DBSCAN, and TCRdist sequence similarity was added when clustering was performed within HLA-allele-positive subsets. Repertoires with fewer than 30,000 or more than 120,000 public chains, plus five repertoires with anomalous nucleotide sharing, were excluded from co-occurrence clustering. As stored in TCRdb, this immuneACCESS dataset retains in-frame rearrangements with V and J assigned. A fraction of the clones does not appear; measured against another copy, unresolved V genes explain less than half of the discrepancy, and the remainder lacks a known reason. The V and J calls and clone size are taken from that table; D and trimming were inferred from the DNA. Within this sample are 160,000 or so clones, with over 80% of them counted one time only. The leading ten clones occupy about 3.8% of the sample.

The cohort consisted of 666 healthy bone marrow donors. Cohort members were all nominally healthy when sampled, although unrecorded immune exposures were likely present. The donor was CMV seropositive and belonged to the group of about 290 seropositive cohort members. A peripheral blood sample was provided by each donor, and peripheral blood mononuclear cells were used for TCR beta sequencing. The Qiagen DNeasy Blood Extraction Kit was used to extract genomic DNA from the blood cell samples. The chain is assembled from TRBV25-1 and TRBJ2-3, with the D gene uncertain. The sequence was obtained from a man aged 45-60 years in good health and CMV-seropositive. Sequenced: PBMCs. The CDR3 is CASSMGRTSTDTQYF. In nucleotides, the sequence is TGTGCCAGCAGCATGGGCCGAACAAGCACAGATACGCAGTATTTT.